This T cell receptor (beta chain) was identified during a study of CD8+CD57+ T cells in acquired aplastic anemia. About the study: Isolated CD4+ and CD8+ cells, once sorted, yielded DNA averaging around 3 ug. Read counts for CD4+ cells (from healthy donors) averaged roughly 11 million.

Remarks on this clonotype: Its cognate antigen is unknown.

In germline, CDR1 is SGHAT, CDR2 FQDESV (reference sequence). V dropped 5 bases and J dropped 8; count of bases not matched to a gene: 7. This CDR3 has 15 amino acids. TCR beta VDJ and CDR3 were profiled, and genomic DNA was the template. TCRdb re-derived calls from the reads in MiXCR, one entry per CDR3 protein. The data show 400,000 to 500,000 distinct CDR3 sequences, with around 72% seen just once and approximately 4% held by the top ten. Study results and caveats: Simpson's diversity of CD8+ cells was not significantly different in patients compared with controls. Patients had about 31 CD8+ CDR3 sequences in common with controls (the shared set).

The sample was sorted CD4+, CD8+, or CD8+CD57+ T cells (not recorded which) from PBMCs. The chain is built from TRBV11-1 and TRBJ1-4, with TRBD1 matching 11 bases. The source of this sequence is a human donor in good health, serving as a control. CDR3 loop: CASSNPGQGDEKLFF. Written as DNA, the CDR3 is TGTGCCAGCAGCAACCCGGGACAGGGGGACGAAAAACTGTTTTTT.